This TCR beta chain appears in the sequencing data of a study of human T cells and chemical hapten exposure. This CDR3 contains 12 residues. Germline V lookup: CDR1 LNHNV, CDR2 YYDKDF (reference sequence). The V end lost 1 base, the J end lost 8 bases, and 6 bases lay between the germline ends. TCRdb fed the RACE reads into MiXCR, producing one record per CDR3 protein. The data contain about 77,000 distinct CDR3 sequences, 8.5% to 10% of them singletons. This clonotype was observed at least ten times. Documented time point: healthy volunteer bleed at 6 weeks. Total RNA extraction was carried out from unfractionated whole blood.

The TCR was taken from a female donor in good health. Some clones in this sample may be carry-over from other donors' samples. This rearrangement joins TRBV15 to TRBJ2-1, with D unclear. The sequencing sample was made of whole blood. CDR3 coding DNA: TGTGCCACCAGCAGAGTTAATCATGAGCAGTTCTTC. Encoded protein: CATSRVNHEQFF.